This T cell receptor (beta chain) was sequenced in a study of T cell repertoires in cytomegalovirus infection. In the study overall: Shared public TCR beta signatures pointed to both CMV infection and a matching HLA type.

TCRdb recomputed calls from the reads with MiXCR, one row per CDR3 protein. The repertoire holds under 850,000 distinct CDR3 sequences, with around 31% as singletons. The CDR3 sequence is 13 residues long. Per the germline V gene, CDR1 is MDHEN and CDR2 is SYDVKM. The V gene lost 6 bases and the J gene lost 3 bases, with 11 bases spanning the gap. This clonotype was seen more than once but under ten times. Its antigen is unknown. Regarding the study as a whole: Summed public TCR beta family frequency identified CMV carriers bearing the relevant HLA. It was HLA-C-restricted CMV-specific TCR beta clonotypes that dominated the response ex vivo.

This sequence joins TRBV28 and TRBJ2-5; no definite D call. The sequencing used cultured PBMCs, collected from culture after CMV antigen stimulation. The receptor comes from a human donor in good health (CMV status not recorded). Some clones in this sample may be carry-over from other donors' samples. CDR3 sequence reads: CASSIRNKETQYF. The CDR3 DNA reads TGTGCCAGCAGCATAAGGAATAAAGAGACCCAGTACTTC. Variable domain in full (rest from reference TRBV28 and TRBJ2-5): DVKVTQSSRYLVKRTGEKVFLECVQDMDHENMFWYRQDPGLGLRLIYFSYDVKMKEKGDIPEGYSVSREKKERFSLILESASTNQTSMYLCASSIRNKETQYFGPGTRLLVL.